These 14 T cell receptor beta chains originate from one sample sequenced in a study of shared T cell receptors in the human thymus. TCRdb keeps only in-frame clones here, not all; method: immunoSEQ multiplex PCR. The table includes 540,000 or so clones, around 82% detected once. These same records also appear under a second study, on human thymus T cells.

Sequencing used thymocytes. These receptors were obtained from a boy in the first two years of life with a congenital heart defect.

The rearrangement links TRBV18 to TRBJ2-7; D is possibly TRBD2 (7 bases). The CDR3 runs 15 residues. V was trimmed by 3 bases and J by 2 bases, leaving 14 bases between them. Germline V lookup: CDR1 KGHSH, CDR2 LQKENI. CDR3 nucleotide sequence: TGTGCCAGCTCACCCTTGAAAGGGGGGGCCTACGAGCAGTACTTC. Translated, it gives CASSPLKGGAYEQYF.

The rearrangement uses TRBV29-1 and TRBJ2-3; 7 bases line up with TRBD2. Looked up from germline, CDR1 is SQVTM and CDR2 is ANQGSEA. V was pared by 7 bases and J by 2 bases, with 12 bases of the junction left unmatched. The CDR3 contains 15 residues. CDR3 DNA sequence: TGCAGCGCCCTAGTCCGGCGGGAGTTCACAGATACGCAGTATTTT. Residues: CSALVRREFTDTQYF.

This chain connects TRBV14 to TRBJ2-3; maybe TRBD1 (7 bases). The germline V and J ends were trimmed by 7 bases and 2 bases, with 16 bases remaining between them. From germline, CDR1 is SGHDN and CDR2 FVKESK. CDR3 length: 15 amino acids. CDR3 region: CASTGAGGHTDTQYF. The CDR3 DNA is TGTGCCAGCACGGGGGCAGGGGGGCACACAGATACGCAGTATTTT. Full variable domain (rest looked up from reference TRBV14 and TRBJ2-3): EAGVTQFPSHSVIEKGQTVTLRCDPISGHDNLYWYRRVMGKEIKFLLHFVKESKQDESGMPNNRFLAERTGGTYSTLKVQPAELEDSGVYFCASTGAGGHTDTQYFGPGTRLTVL.

This clone was detected once. The chain joins TRBV10-1 to TRBJ2-3; 13 bases match TRBD2. Germline lookup yields CDR1 WNHNN and CDR2 SYGVQD (reference sequence). This CDR3 region has 15 residues. The ends lost 6 bases at V and 2 bases at J; junction bases unmatched: 2. The chain's CDR3 is CASSGTSGTTDTQYF. The DNA for the CDR3 is TGCGCCAGCAGCGGGACTAGCGGGACCACAGATACGCAGTATTTT.

This clone was counted a few times. The chain is built from TRBV19 and TRBJ1-2; tentative D call: TRBD1 (6 bases). Germline V gives CDR1 LNHDA, CDR2 SQIVND (reference sequence). The CDR3 has 14 residues. V was trimmed by 5 bases and J by 8 bases, leaving 18 bases between them. The CDR3 coding sequence is TGTGCCAGTAGTCCCCCAACAGGGCCGGAAGGCTACACCTTC. It is translated as CASSPPTGPEGYTF.

The V call is TRBV19, the J call TRBJ2-5; TRBD1 aligns across 9 bases. Germline values: CDR1 LNHDA, CDR2 SQIVND (reference sequence). This CDR3 has 15 residues. Losses at the gene ends were 3 bases for V and 5 bases for J; bases not matched to a gene: 7. DNA of the CDR3: TGTGCCAGTAGTATCGACAGGGGGGACATCGAGACCCAGTACTTC. Protein product: CASSIDRGDIETQYF.

The V gene is TRBV27, the J gene TRBJ2-7, with D perhaps TRBD1 (6 bases). Trimming took off 8 bases at V and 0 bases at J, with 14 bases between the two ends. CDR3 length: 14 amino acids. Germline V gene sequence: CDR1 MNHEY, CDR2 SMNVEV (reference sequence). The CDR3, as DNA: TGTGCCAGCGGCGACAGGAGAGTCTCCTACGAGCAGTACTTC. It translates to CASGDRRVSYEQYF.

The CDR3 DNA sequence: TGTGCCAGCTCCGAGTACCAAGAGACCCAGTACTTC. Its translation: CASSEYQETQYF. The chain joins TRBV18 to TRBJ2-5; D gene uncertain. Germline V lookup: CDR1 KGHSH, CDR2 LQKENI. The CDR3 is made up of 12 amino acids. Trimming pared 6 bases from V and 0 bases from J, leaving 5 bases between.

The chain is built from TRBV5-1 and TRBJ1-5; D not resolved. V lost 2 bases and J lost 6, with 9 bases in between. The CDR3 length is 13 residues. Germline CDR1 is SGHRS and CDR2 is YFSETQ. The CDR3 DNA is TGCGCCAGCAGCTTAAACTGGGCTCAGCCCCAGCATTTT. Residues: CASSLNWAQPQHF. Variable domain in full (rest from reference TRBV5-1 and TRBJ1-5): KAGVTQTPRYLIKTRGQQVTLSCSPISGHRSVSWYQQTPGQGLQFLFEYFSETQRNKGNFPGRFSGRQFSNSRSEMNVSTLELGDSALYLCASSLNWAQPQHFGDGTRLSIL.

The gene calls are TRBV6-1 and TRBJ2-1; 11 nucleotides align to TRBD2. V dropped 2 bases and J dropped 0; count of bases not matched to a gene: 9. CDR3 length equals 19 residues. Germline V gene sequence: CDR1 MNHNS, CDR2 SASEGT. CDR3 region: CASSESGLAGPSSYNEQFF. The CDR3 coding sequence is TGTGCCAGCAGTGAATCTGGACTAGCGGGCCCCAGCTCCTACAATGAGCAGTTCTTC.

This chain connects TRBV27 to TRBJ2-3; D unclear. This CDR3 comprises 14 residues. Per the germline V gene, CDR1 is MNHEY and CDR2 is SMNVEV (reference sequence). The V end lost 6 bases, the J end lost 4 bases, and 14 bases lay between the germline ends. Written as DNA, the CDR3 is TGTGCCAGCAGCCCGAGGTGGTTGCCAGATACGCAGTATTTT. Encoded protein: CASSPRWLPDTQYF.

A note on this clone: This sample also contains other DNA sequences that code for the same CDR3. V and J are TRBV7-9 and TRBJ2-1, with D perhaps matching TRBD2 (5 bases). Trimming removed 2 bases at V and 7 bases at J, with 6 bases between. This CDR3 comprises 12 residues. Germline CDR1 and CDR2: SEHNR and FQNEAQ (reference sequence). The CDR3 spells CASSLRGNEQFF. The CDR3 nucleotides are TGTGCCAGCAGCTTAAGAGGGAATGAGCAGTTCTTC.

The chain recombines TRBV19 with TRBJ2-2; TRBD1 matches at 9 bases. Germline lookup yields CDR1 LNHDA and CDR2 SQIVND (reference sequence). After removal of 5 bases from V and 5 bases from J, the junction contained 6 bases not matched to a gene. This CDR3 comprises 15 residues. The CDR3 sequence is CASSPQTGGTGELFF. The CDR3 bases are TGTGCCAGTAGTCCGCAGACAGGGGGGACCGGGGAGCTGTTTTTT.

The J gene is TRBJ2-7, the V gene TRBV14; 10 positions match TRBD1. Germline V gene lookup returns CDR1 SGHDN and CDR2 FVKESK. Germline trimming cut 1 base from V and 3 bases from J; bases unmatched to any gene: 9. CDR3 length equals 17 residues. Here the CDR3 reads CASSQVAWGQGIYEQYF. DNA of the CDR3: TGTGCCAGCAGCCAAGTGGCCTGGGGACAGGGGATCTACGAGCAGTACTTC.